This entry lists 27 T cell receptor beta chains sequenced from one sample in a study of T cell responses to AZD1222 COVID-19 vaccine. Only in-frame clones appear in the TCRdb table, and some are missing; sequencing was by immunoSEQ multiplex PCR. The profile shows fewer than 110,000 clones, 75% to 95% of them singletons. Material: peripheral blood, obtained 28 days after the second AZD1222 dose. The receptors were gathered from an adult who received the AZD1222 COVID-19 vaccine.

The chain joins TRBV4-3 to TRBJ2-2, with 10 bases lining up with TRBD1. The germline CDR1 and CDR2 sequences are LGHNA and YSLEER. This CDR3 is 16 amino acids long. V shed 5 bases and J 5 bases; nucleotides not matched to a gene: 8. CDR3 region: CASSKGQGVKTGELFF. DNA of the CDR3: TGCGCCAGCAGCAAAGGACAGGGGGTGAAAACCGGGGAGCTGTTTTTT.

The rearrangement uses TRBV10-1 and TRBJ1-3; the D gene is possibly TRBD1 (5 bases). Trimming stripped 9 bases from V and 3 bases from J, with 21 bases between. The CDR3 is made up of 16 amino acids. Germline CDR1 and CDR2: WNHNN and SYGVQD (reference sequence). The CDR3 region has the DNA TGCGCCAGAGTGGGCGGGGGAACCTCTTTTGGAAACACCATATATTTT. The encoded protein is CARVGGGTSFGNTIYF.

V usage is TRBV19 and J usage is TRBJ2-1, with D possibly being TRBD2 (6 bases). Germline CDR1 and CDR2: LNHDA and SQIVND (reference sequence). V was shortened by 0 bases and J by 3 bases, with 9 bases between the two germline ends. The CDR3 is 15 residues long. The DNA of the CDR3 is TGTGCCAGTAGTATAGATCGCGGGGTCTACAATGAGCAGTTCTTC. Protein product: CASSIDRGVYNEQFF.

V usage is TRBV7-2 and J usage is TRBJ2-7, with a weak D call TRBD2 (6 bases). V lost 6 bases, J lost 12 bases, and 21 bases lay in between. Germline CDR1 reads SGHTA; CDR2 reads FQGNSA. The CDR3 sequence is 13 residues long. CDR3 in amino acids: CASSSGTGVKRYF. The CDR3 coding sequence is TGTGCCAGCAGTTCCGGGACTGGAGTAAAGAGGTACTTC.

The chain couples TRBV13 to TRBJ2-1; a possible D gene is TRBD2 (7 bases). Germline V gives CDR1 PRHDT, CDR2 FYEKMQ (reference sequence). The CDR3 has 15 residues. V was shortened by 0 bases and J by 7 bases, with 13 bases between the two germline ends. The CDR3 region is CASSLGGGPRNEQFF. Here the CDR3 DNA reads TGTGCCAGCAGCTTAGGCGGGGGGCCGCGGAATGAGCAGTTCTTC.

The rearrangement links TRBV27 to TRBJ2-3; D remains unclear. Germline lookup yields CDR1 MNHEY and CDR2 SMNVEV (reference sequence). This CDR3 spans 15 amino acids. The ends were cut back, 6 bases at V and 2 bases at J, with 15 bases in the middle. CDR3 sequence: CASRDGFSHTDTQYF. Here the CDR3 DNA reads TGTGCCAGCAGGGATGGATTTTCCCACACAGATACGCAGTATTTT.

The chain has TRBV5-1 and TRBJ2-3; 7 nucleotides agree with TRBD1. Germline V lookup: CDR1 SGHRS, CDR2 YFSETQ. The ends lost 2 bases at V and 0 bases at J; junction bases unmatched: 3. CDR3 length: 15 residues. The CDR3 DNA sequence: TGCGCCAGCAGCTTTGCAGGGGGAAGCACAGATACGCAGTATTTT. Its protein is CASSFAGGSTDTQYF.

The rearrangement links TRBV6-4 to TRBJ2-7; 7 nucleotides match TRBD1. The CDR3 contains 17 residues. Trimming took 6 bases from V and 3 from J; bases not matched to a gene: 17. The germline gives CDR1 MRHNA, CDR2 SNTAGT. The CDR3 loop reads CASRFLGAHRGLYEQYF. In DNA form, the CDR3 reads TGTGCCAGCAGGTTTTTGGGCGCACACAGGGGCCTCTACGAGCAGTACTTC.

This clone has just a few counts. The rearrangement joins TRBV6-6 to TRBJ2-7, with a weak D call TRBD2 (6 bases). CDR1 MNHNY and CDR2 SVGAGI come from the germline V gene (reference sequence). Trimming pared 6 bases from V and 5 bases from J, leaving 17 bases between. CDR3 size: 14 residues. The CDR3 region has the DNA TGTGCCAGCAGCCAGACTAGTTTGTGGGACGAGCAGTACTTC. The encoded protein is CASSQTSLWDEQYF.

The rearrangement joins TRBV6-1 to TRBJ1-2, with D possibly matching TRBD1 (6 bases). Germline V gene lookup returns CDR1 MNHNS and CDR2 SASEGT. This CDR3 spans 16 amino acids. V shed 3 bases and J shed 8 bases, with 22 bases lying between them. The CDR3 region has the DNA TGTGCCAGCAGTGACGCGCCGTGGCGGGCAGGGGACGGCTACACCTTC. It translates to CASSDAPWRAGDGYTF.

The chain joins TRBV27 to TRBJ2-7; D gene unclear. Trimming pared 4 bases from V and 3 bases from J, leaving 10 bases between. This CDR3 spans 13 amino acids. The germline gives CDR1 MNHEY, CDR2 SMNVEV (reference sequence). Here the CDR3 reads CASSSARRYEQYF. The CDR3 nucleotides read TGTGCCAGCAGTTCGGCAAGACGCTACGAGCAGTACTTC.

This rearrangement joins TRBV18 to TRBJ2-5, with D possibly being TRBD2 (5 bases). Per germline, CDR1 KGHSH and CDR2 LQKENI. The CDR3 covers 13 residues. V dropped 2 bases and J dropped 4 bases, with 8 bases sitting between them. CDR3 sequence: CASSPSLAETQYF. The CDR3 coding sequence is TGTGCCAGCTCACCAAGCCTAGCAGAGACCCAGTACTTC.

The chain joins TRBV12-3 or TRBV12-4 to TRBJ1-6; D is unresolved. The length of the CDR3 is 13 residues. Trimming removed 6 bases from V and 10 bases from J, with 13 bases in between. CDR3 in DNA: TGTGCCAGCAGGGTTGGGGTAGGATCACCCCTCCACTTT. Protein sequence: CASRVGVGSPLHF.

The chain combines TRBV27 with TRBJ2-7; D not resolved. The V and J ends lost 3 bases and 0 bases respectively, with 6 bases between them. The V gene's germline CDR1 is MNHEY and CDR2 SMNVEV (reference sequence). CDR3 size: 13 residues. CDR3 sequence reads: CASSLGISYEQYF. Here the CDR3 DNA reads TGTGCCAGCAGTTTGGGGATCTCCTACGAGCAGTACTTC.

The chain employs TRBV3-1 (or the pseudogene TRBV3-2) and TRBJ1-5, with TRBD1 matching 7 bases. CDR1 is LGHDT, CDR2 YNNKEL, per germline (reference sequence). V was pared by 5 bases and J by 9 bases, with 7 bases of the junction left unmatched. This CDR3 comprises 13 residues. The CDR3 DNA follows: TGTGCCAGCAGCTGGGACAGCCAAACGCCCCAGCATTTT. Translating gives CASSWDSQTPQHF.

V gene TRBV4-3 combines with J gene TRBJ1-4; 12 nucleotides line up with TRBD1. This CDR3 contains 16 residues. The germline V gene encodes CDR1 LGHNA and CDR2 YSLEER. With 0 bases clipped from V and 7 bases from J, the junction kept 3 bases outside the gene matches. The CDR3, as DNA: TGCGCCAGCAGCCAAGAGGGGACAGGGGGCGGTGAAAAACTGTTTTTT. Its translation is CASSQEGTGGGEKLFF.

This rearrangement joins TRBV6-2 or TRBV6-3 to TRBJ1-6; D is uncertain. The V end lost 8 bases, the J end lost 6 bases, and 14 bases lay between the germline ends. The germline V gene encodes CDR1 MNHEY and CDR2 SVGEGT. The CDR3 is 14 amino acids. The CDR3: CASGLRGGNSPLHF. For the CDR3, the DNA is TGTGCCAGCGGCCTTCGGGGAGGTAATTCACCCCTCCACTTT.

V and J are TRBV9 and TRBJ1-6; tentative D call: TRBD1 (5 bases). CDR1 SGDLS and CDR2 YYNGEE come from the germline V gene. V lost 3 bases and J 9 bases, leaving 19 bases between the germline ends. This CDR3 spans 16 amino acids. CDR3 bases: TGTGCCAGCAGCGAAAAGAGGTCTTCAGGGATTTCACCCCTCCACTTT. As protein: CASSEKRSSGISPLHF.

This chain links TRBV7-2 with TRBJ2-1; 11 positions match TRBD2. The J segment lost 10 bases and the V segment lost 6 bases, leaving 11 bases of the junction unmatched. The CDR3 is made up of 15 amino acids. Germline V gene data show CDR1 as SGHTA and CDR2 as FQGNSA. The CDR3 sequence: CASRQGLAGGYEQFF. The CDR3 nucleotides read TGTGCCAGCAGACAAGGGCTAGCGGGGGGATACGAGCAGTTCTTC.

The V and J genes are TRBV28 and TRBJ1-1; TRBD1 is a possible D gene (5 bases). CDR3 length: 15 residues. Germline V gene data show CDR1 as MDHEN and CDR2 as SYDVKM. V was pared by 3 bases and J by 3 bases, with 14 bases between. This CDR3 is CASSLGDVRDTEAFF. The DNA of the CDR3 is TGTGCCAGCAGTTTGGGGGATGTAAGGGACACTGAAGCTTTCTTT.

This clone was counted once. This chain joins TRBV28 and TRBJ2-2; D is undetermined. In germline, CDR1 is MDHEN, CDR2 SYDVKM. Trimming removed 3 bases at V and 0 bases at J, with 8 bases between. This CDR3 comprises 15 residues. CDR3 sequence reads: CASSFEGANTGELFF. CDR3 sequence (DNA): TGTGCCAGCAGTTTTGAAGGTGCGAACACCGGGGAGCTGTTTTTT.

The chain has TRBV25-1 and TRBJ2-5; TRBD2 is a possible D gene (6 bases). Trimming pared 3 bases from V and 5 bases from J, leaving 13 bases between. Germline CDR1 reads MGHDK; CDR2 reads SYGVNS. The CDR3 loop spans 14 amino acids. This CDR3 reads CASSEDGRGETQYF. The CDR3 nucleotides are TGTGCCAGCAGTGAGGACGGGAGAGGCGAGACCCAGTACTTC.

V usage is TRBV6-2 or TRBV6-3 and J usage is TRBJ1-5; D is undetermined. This CDR3 spans 12 amino acids. V was shortened by 1 base and J by 4 bases, with 2 bases between the two germline ends. Looked up from germline, CDR1 is MNHEY and CDR2 is SVGEGT. CDR3 loop: CASSYLNQPQHF. As DNA, the CDR3 is TGTGCCAGCAGTTACTTGAATCAGCCCCAGCATTTT.

This clone came up once. The gene calls are TRBV6-5 and TRBJ1-2, with 7 bases identical to TRBD1. CDR1 is MNHEY, CDR2 SVGAGI, per germline. The V and J ends lost 6 bases and 2 bases, in that order; junction bases with no gene match: 6. CDR3 length: 14 amino acids. The CDR3 nucleotides read TGTGCCAGCAGGACGACAGGGAGGAACTATGGCTACACCTTC. Residues: CASRTTGRNYGYTF.

The gene calls are TRBV5-5 and TRBJ2-7; a weak D match, TRBD2 (6 bases). The CDR3 length is 11 residues. Germline assignment: CDR1 SGHKS and CDR2 YYEKEE (reference sequence). V was cut by 4 bases and J by 7 bases, with 9 bases left in between. CDR3 residues: CASSPGTEQYF. CDR3 DNA sequence: TGTGCCAGCAGCCCCGGGACTGAGCAGTACTTC. Supplemented by reference TRBV5-5 and TRBJ2-7, the full variable domain reads DAGVTQSPTHLIKTRGQQVTLRCSPISGHKSVSWYQQVLGQGPQFIFQYYEKEERGRGNFPDRFSARQFPNYSSELNVNALLLGDSALYLCASSPGTEQYFGPGTRLTVT.

This clone appeared once. This chain joins TRBV30 and TRBJ1-1, with 10 bases fitting TRBD1. Germline CDR1 reads GTSNPN; CDR2 reads SVGIG (reference sequence). CDR3 length: 16 amino acids. V lost 3 bases to trimming and J lost 0 bases; unmatched junction nucleotides: 7. The CDR3 DNA reads as TGTGCCTGGAGCTGGGGACAGGGGACGATGAACACTGAAGCTTTCTTT. Encoded protein: CAWSWGQGTMNTEAFF.

CDR3 protein: CSAVHGNEQFF. The CDR3 DNA sequence: TGCAGTGCTGTCCACGGCAATGAGCAGTTCTTC. V usage is TRBV20-1 and J usage is TRBJ2-1; D ambiguous. The CDR3 has 11 residues. V was cut by 5 bases and J by 6 bases, with 8 bases left in between. Germline-derived CDR1 and CDR2 are DFQATT and SNEGSKA (reference sequence).